The source of this T cell receptor beta chain is a study of T-cell reconstitution after alpha-beta-depleted transplantation in children. The sample holds many counts of this clonotype. Its target is not known. Unique molecular identifiers were incorporated when the TCRbeta library was constructed. TCRdb used MiXCR to reprocess the PCR reads, holding one entry per CDR3 protein. The sample has around 250,000 distinct CDR3 sequences, around 8% seen once. Study outcomes and limitations: About two months after transplant, alpha-beta T cells reportedly came from several hundred expanded graft clones. Some patients' high day-60 TCRbeta diversity was traced to surviving recipient T cells and thymic progenitors. Newly produced T cells mostly provided counts and TCRbeta diversity after one year, as hyperexpanded clones declined.

CDR1 and CDR2 (germline): MDHEN, SYDVKM. V lost 2 bases and J lost 5, with 16 bases in between. The length of the CDR3 is 16 residues. The sample here was PBMCs, mostly from graft donor cells, taken 180 days after TCRalphabeta/CD19-depleted stem cell transplant. The chain combines TRBV28 with TRBJ1-5; a weak D match, TRBD1 (6 bases). The source is a male patient younger than 18 who had a stem cell transplant for acute lymphoblastic leukemia, so the T cells may come from the graft donor. CDR3 region: CASSLRRGTEHQPQHF. DNA of the CDR3: TGTGCCAGCAGTTTAAGAAGGGGGACGGAGCATCAGCCCCAGCATTTT.